A selection of T cell receptor beta chains follows, all from one sample in a study of T cells after yellow fever vaccination. Each CDR3 protein gets one entry after TCRdb re-called the 5' RACE reads with MiXCR. The profile shows approximately 300,000 distinct CDR3 sequences, approximately 11% of them singletons. Source: CD4+ T cells sorted from PBMCs, taken 45 days after the yellow fever booster vaccination. The receptor set was obtained from a man in his late teens or twenties who received the YFV17D yellow fever vaccine. Both conserved end residues are part of each CDR3. The D gene is left open where the match is weak. Clone size is shown for a subset of rows, as once, few, many or a class of expanded clone.

d_call j_call clone_size v_call cdr3_nt cdr3_aa
NA TRBJ2-2 NA TRBV7-2 TGTGCCAGCAGGGACGGTTTGAACACCGGGGAGCTGTTTTTT CASRDGLNTGELFF
TRBD2 TRBJ2-7 NA TRBV4-1 TGCGCCAGCAGCCAAGAACGGGGGGGAACCTACGAGCAGTACTTC CASSQERGGTYEQYF
NA TRBJ2-1 NA TRBV19 TGTGCCAGTAGTACAGACCCTCGCCTAGACGGGCGGGGCTACAATGAGCAGTTCTTC CASSTDPRLDGRGYNEQFF
TRBD1 TRBJ1-1 large TRBV7-2 TGTGCCAGCAGCTACCGACAGGGCACTGAAGCTTTCTTT CASSYRQGTEAFF
TRBD1 TRBJ2-2 NA TRBV20-1 TGCAGTGCCCTATTGGGACAGGGGGCATCCGGGGAGCTGTTTTTT CSALLGQGASGELFF
NA TRBJ1-1 few TRBV20-1 TGCAGTGCTAGAGGCGCGGGACAAAACACTGAAGCTTTCTTT CSARGAGQNTEAFF
NA TRBJ2-3 NA TRBV9 TGTGCCAGCAGCGTAGGTCCCTTGAGGGGAGATACGCAGTATTTT CASSVGPLRGDTQYF
NA TRBJ1-2 few TRBV18 TGTGCCAGCCGTCCCCCGGGGGCGAACTATGGCTACACCTTC CASRPPGANYGYTF
TRBD1 TRBJ1-6 few TRBV7-9 TGTGCCAGCAGCTTCGGACAGGGCTTGTATTCACCCCTCCACTTT CASSFGQGLYSPLHF
NA TRBJ1-5 many TRBV7-9 TGTGCCAGCAGCTTTCGGGATAATCAACCCCAGCATTTT CASSFRDNQPQHF
TRBD2 TRBJ2-1 few TRBV27 TGTGCCAGCAGAACCGGGGGGGGATCCAATGAGCAGTTCTTC CASRTGGGSNEQFF
NA TRBJ2-2 few TRBV27 TGTGCCAGCTTGGACAGTCCCGGCACGGAGCTGTTTTTT CASLDSPGTELFF
TRBD2 TRBJ2-3 many TRBV10-2 TGCGCCAGCAGTGACGGGGGGAGGACAGATACGCAGTATTTT CASSDGGRTDTQYF
NA TRBJ1-3 few TRBV7-2 TGTGCCAGCAGCACCTCTGGGGTTACATCTGGAAACACCATATATTTT CASSTSGVTSGNTIYF
NA TRBJ2-1 NA TRBV5-1 TGCGCCAGCAGCCCCCCTCGGCTTGGGGATGAGCAGTTCTTC CASSPPRLGDEQFF
TRBD1 TRBJ2-2 many TRBV4-2 TGTGCCAGCAGCCAAGATGGGACAGGGGACGCCGGGGAGCTGTTTTTT CASSQDGTGDAGELFF
NA TRBJ1-1 once TRBV5-6 TGTGCCAGCAGCACTTACGGCCGGGACGCCCTAAGGGAAGCTTTCTTT CASSTYGRDALREAFF
NA TRBJ1-2 few TRBV20-1 TGCAGTGCTCCATTATATGGCTACACCTTC CSAPLYGYTF
TRBD1 TRBJ2-2 NA TRBV7-8 TGTGCCAGCAGAACGGGACAGCCGACCGGGGAGCTGTTTTTT CASRTGQPTGELFF
NA TRBJ1-6 NA TRBV28 TGTGCCAGCACCACAACTCCCAATAATTCACCCCTCCACTTT CASTTTPNNSPLHF
NA TRBJ2-1 few TRBV12-3/TRBV12-4 TGTGCCAGCGTTATCAGAGGTGAGCAGTTCTTC CASVIRGEQFF
NA TRBJ2-3 few TRBV18 TGTGCCAGCTCACCTGGCTACCCAGATACGCAGTATTTT CASSPGYPDTQYF
NA TRBJ2-3 few TRBV7-2 TGTGCTAGCAGCTTAACAACCTCAGATACGCAGTATTTT CASSLTTSDTQYF
NA TRBJ2-3 many TRBV15 TGTGCCACCAGCAGAGGAGGAGTAGACACAGATACGCAGTATTTT CATSRGGVDTDTQYF
NA TRBJ2-2 few TRBV7-2 TGTGCCAGCAGCTTCGAGAGGGTGATCACCGGGGAGCTGTTTTTT CASSFERVITGELFF
TRBD1 TRBJ2-5 many TRBV24-1 TGTGCCACCAGTGATACCCGACAGGGGGCTTTCCAAGAGACCCAGTACTTC CATSDTRQGAFQETQYF
NA TRBJ1-3 few TRBV5-1 TGCGCCAGCAGCCCGGGATCGGGGGGAGCTGGAAACACCATATATTTT CASSPGSGGAGNTIYF
TRBD2 TRBJ2-3 many TRBV29-1 TGCAGCGTTGAAAGGGCCGGGGGGGCATCTGATACGCAGTATTTT CSVERAGGASDTQYF
NA TRBJ2-2 few TRBV4-1 TGCGCCAGCAGCCAAGGGGCAGGGTACACCGGGGAGCTGTTTTTT CASSQGAGYTGELFF
NA TRBJ1-2 many TRBV12-3/TRBV12-4 TGTGCCAGCAGTTTTAAGGATAACTATGGCTACACCTTC CASSFKDNYGYTF
NA TRBJ2-2 NA TRBV3-1 TGTGCCAGCAGCTTGCAGCGGGGGGAGCTGTTTTTT CASSLQRGELFF
TRBD2 TRBJ2-5 NA TRBV6-4 TGTGCCAGCAGTCAGACTAGCGGGGGGTTAGAGACCCAGTACTTC CASSQTSGGLETQYF
NA TRBJ1-3 NA TRBV14 TGTGCCAGCAGCCAATACGATCGGGGACCGGGTGGAAACACCATATATTTT CASSQYDRGPGGNTIYF
NA TRBJ1-1 few TRBV7-3 TGTGCCAGCAGCCCGCAGGGCGTAGACACTGAAGCTTTCTTT CASSPQGVDTEAFF
TRBD2 TRBJ2-5 few TRBV10-3 TGTGCCATCAGTAGCGGGGGGCCGGTTGAGACCCAGTACTTC CAISSGGPVETQYF
NA TRBJ1-3 NA TRBV10-2 TGCGCCAGCAGTGGAGGCACCATATATTTT CASSGGTIYF
TRBD2 TRBJ2-3 few TRBV19 TGTGCCAGTAGTATCAGGAGCGGACTAGCGGGCACAGATACGCAGTATTTT CASSIRSGLAGTDTQYF
NA TRBJ2-5 NA TRBV12-3/TRBV12-4 TGTGCCAGCAGTTCCCGGGCAGACCAAGAGACCCAGTACTTC CASSSRADQETQYF
NA TRBJ2-1 NA TRBV5-1 TGCGCCAGCAGCTTCAACAGTTACAATGAGCAGTTCTTC CASSFNSYNEQFF
TRBD2 TRBJ2-5 many TRBV6-2/TRBV6-3 TGTGCCAGCAGTCCCCGGACTAGCGGGGTCCAGGAGACCCAGTACTTC CASSPRTSGVQETQYF
TRBD2 TRBJ2-7 many TRBV7-2 TGTGCCAGCAGCTTAGCAAGCAGCGGGGGGACGTCCTACGAGCAGTACTTC CASSLASSGGTSYEQYF
TRBD1 TRBJ2-7 NA TRBV18 TGTGCCAGCTCACTACAGGGACAGAGCGAGCAGTACTTC CASSLQGQSEQYF
NA TRBJ1-3 few TRBV12-3/TRBV12-4 TGTGCCAGCAATCGGGGGCAGTCGGCTGGAAACACCATATATTTT CASNRGQSAGNTIYF
TRBD1 TRBJ2-5 many TRBV5-1 TGCGCCAGCAGCCAGGGACAGGGTAAAGAGACCCAGTACTTC CASSQGQGKETQYF
TRBD1 TRBJ1-5 NA TRBV7-2 TGTGCCAGCAGCTCGACAGGGAACTACGGTCAGCCCCAGCATTTT CASSSTGNYGQPQHF
NA TRBJ1-2 NA TRBV6-5 TGTGCCAGCAGTTACTCGTCGGGGATTGGCTATGGCTACACCTTC CASSYSSGIGYGYTF
TRBD2 TRBJ2-1 few TRBV2 TGTGCCAGCAGAGGACTAGCGGGGTTTGAGCAGTTCTTC CASRGLAGFEQFF
NA TRBJ2-2 many TRBV7-3 TGTGCCAGCCGTGAGACCAATACCGGGGAGCTGTTTTTT CASRETNTGELFF
NA TRBJ2-1 NA TRBV3-1 TGTGCCAGCAGCCACAGCTACAATGAGCAGTTCTTC CASSHSYNEQFF
NA TRBJ1-1 NA TRBV5-4 TGTGCCAGCAGCTGGGGGGTGTACACTGAAGCTTTCTTT CASSWGVYTEAFF
NA TRBJ2-7 many TRBV7-6 TGTGCCAGCAGCTCGCTACGAGGGGCGGACCCCTACGAGCAGTACTTC CASSSLRGADPYEQYF
NA TRBJ2-5 NA TRBV11-2 TGTGCCAGCAGTGGACAGCGAGAGACCCAGTACTTC CASSGQRETQYF
NA TRBJ1-1 NA TRBV7-3 TGTGCCAGCAGCTCACATACCGAGAACACTGAAGCTTTCTTT CASSSHTENTEAFF
TRBD1 TRBJ2-1 NA TRBV20-1 TGCAGTGCCAACAGGGGGTCGCGCCATGAGCAGTTCTTC CSANRGSRHEQFF
TRBD1 TRBJ1-5 NA TRBV2 TGTGCCAGCAGTGGACAGGGAGATCAGCCCCAGCATTTT CASSGQGDQPQHF
NA TRBJ1-1 many TRBV27 TGTGCCAGCAGGAGAAGCTCGGCCGGGGAAACTGAAGCTTTCTTT CASRRSSAGETEAFF
TRBD1 TRBJ2-2 NA TRBV18 TGTGCCAGCTCAAGTCGACAGGGGACCGGGGAGCTGTTTTTT CASSSRQGTGELFF
TRBD2 TRBJ2-5 few TRBV9 TGTGCCAGCAGCAGACGGGGGGTACAAGAGACCCAGTACTTC CASSRRGVQETQYF
NA TRBJ1-1 few TRBV18 TGTGCCAGCTCACCAATATGGGGAATGAACACTGAAGCTTTCTTT CASSPIWGMNTEAFF